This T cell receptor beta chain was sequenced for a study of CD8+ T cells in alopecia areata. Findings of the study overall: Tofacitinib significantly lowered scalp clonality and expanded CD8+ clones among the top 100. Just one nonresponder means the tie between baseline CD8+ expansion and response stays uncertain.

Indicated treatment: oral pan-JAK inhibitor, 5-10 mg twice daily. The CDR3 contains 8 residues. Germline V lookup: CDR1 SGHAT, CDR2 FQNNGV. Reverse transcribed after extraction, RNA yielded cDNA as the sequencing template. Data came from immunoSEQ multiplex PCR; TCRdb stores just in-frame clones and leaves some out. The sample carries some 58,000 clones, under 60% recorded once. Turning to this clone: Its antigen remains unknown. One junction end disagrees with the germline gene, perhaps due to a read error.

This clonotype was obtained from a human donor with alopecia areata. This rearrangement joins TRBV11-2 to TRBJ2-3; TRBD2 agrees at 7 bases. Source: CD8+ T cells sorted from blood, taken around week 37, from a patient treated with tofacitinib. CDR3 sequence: CASSYGRF. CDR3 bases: TGTGCCAGCAGCTACGGGAGGTTT.